One sample yielded the 25 T cell receptor beta chains listed below, sequenced in a study of blood T cell repertoires in COVID-19. Here immunoSEQ multiplex PCR was the method, and the copy in TCRdb shows in-frame clones only, minus some. This sample has more than 25,000 clones, with approximately 67% found just once. What was sequenced was peripheral blood. These receptors all stem from a human donor in a cohort sampled during active COVID-19.

The gene calls are TRBV5-1 and TRBJ1-1; possibly TRBD1 for D (5 bases). Looked up from germline, CDR1 is SGHRS and CDR2 is YFSETQ. Deletions cut 4 bases from V and 7 bases from J, with 11 bases between. The CDR3 sequence is 12 residues long. CDR3 in amino acids: CASSASGFEAFF. The CDR3 bases are TGCGCCAGCAGCGCCTCAGGGTTTGAAGCTTTCTTT.

The J gene is TRBJ2-2, the V gene TRBV10-3; 9 bases are shared with TRBD2. CDR1 is ENHRY and CDR2 is SYGVKD in the germline V gene. V was pared by 6 bases and J by 7 bases, with 9 bases of the junction left unmatched. This CDR3 is 15 amino acids long. The CDR3 here is CAIRGVAGAVGELFF. CDR3 coding DNA: TGTGCCATCAGGGGCGTAGCGGGAGCGGTCGGGGAGCTGTTTTTT.

The gene calls are TRBV7-8 and TRBJ1-6, with TRBD1 identical over 7 bases. This CDR3 contains 14 residues. The V segment lost 4 bases and the J segment 4 bases; nucleotides outside the gene matches: 1. Germline CDR1 reads SGHVS; CDR2 reads FQNEAQ. The CDR3 DNA reads TGTGCCAGCAGCTCGACAGGGTATAATTCACCCCTCCACTTT. Translating gives CASSSTGYNSPLHF.

The V and J genes are TRBV15 and TRBJ2-7; 8 bases agree with TRBD1. Germline V gene sequence: CDR1 LNHNV, CDR2 YYDKDF (reference sequence). J was trimmed by 4 bases and V by 6 bases; bases with no gene match: 8. This CDR3 spans 14 amino acids. CDR3 nucleotide sequence: TGTGCCACCAGTAGGACAGGGAACTTGTACGAGCAGTACTTC. Amino acid sequence: CATSRTGNLYEQYF.

The genes are TRBV2 and TRBJ2-7; D uncertain. V lost 4 bases to trimming and J lost 2 bases, with 9 bases between them. The germline V gene encodes CDR1 SNHLY and CDR2 FYNNEI. The CDR3 is 13 residues long. CDR3 region: CASSVERPYEQYF. In DNA, the CDR3 is TGTGCCAGCAGTGTAGAGCGCCCCTACGAGCAGTACTTC.

This chain uses TRBV11-3 with TRBJ2-2, with 7 bases lining up with TRBD2. This CDR3 has 13 residues. The J segment lost 7 bases and the V segment lost 5 bases, leaving 4 bases of the junction unmatched. Per the germline V gene, CDR1 is SGHNT and CDR2 is YENEEA. The CDR3 loop is CASSTSVDGELFF. The CDR3 DNA sequence: TGTGCCAGCAGCACTAGCGTTGACGGGGAGCTGTTTTTT.

The chain carries TRBV6-4 and TRBJ2-1, with 11 bases lining up with TRBD2. The CDR3 spans 15 residues. With V trimmed by 5 bases and J by 4 bases, 4 bases remained unmatched. Germline CDR1 reads MRHNA; CDR2 reads SNTAGT. Here the CDR3 DNA reads TGTGCCAGCAGTTCGACTAGCGGGGATTACAATGAGCAGTTCTTC. As protein: CASSSTSGDYNEQFF.

In its sample, this clone was seen once. The chain combines TRBV6-6 with TRBJ2-3; D is possibly TRBD2 (5 bases). Germline-derived CDR1 and CDR2 are MNHNY and SVGAGI (reference sequence). This CDR3 comprises 16 residues. V lost 0 bases, J lost 4 bases, and 14 bases lay in between. For the CDR3, the DNA is TGTGCCAGCAGTTACTCGACTCCGGTCGGGGCAGATACGCAGTATTTT. Translating it yields CASSYSTPVGADTQYF.

The chain employs TRBV6-2 or TRBV6-3 and TRBJ2-7; 8 bases align to TRBD1. The trim removed 4 bases at V and 7 bases at J, leaving 6 bases unmatched. Germline values: CDR1 MNHEY, CDR2 SVGEGT. CDR3 length equals 13 residues. The CDR3 coding sequence is TGTGCCAGCAGTTCGACAGGGGAGGCGGAGCAGTACTTC. This codes for CASSSTGEAEQYF.

This clone was detected once. The chain is built from TRBV28 and TRBJ2-7; TRBD2 aligns across 13 bases. The CDR3 loop spans 15 amino acids. CDR1 is MDHEN and CDR2 is SYDVKM in the germline V gene. V was pared by 4 bases and J by 7 bases, with 7 bases of the junction left unmatched. The CDR3 spells CASSSRTSGSFEQYF. The CDR3 nucleotides read TGTGCCAGCAGTTCGCGGACTAGCGGGAGCTTTGAGCAGTACTTC.

V is TRBV4-3 and J is TRBJ2-1; D is uncertain. Germline CDR1 LGHNA, CDR2 YSLEER. Trimming cost V 0 bases and J 3 bases, with 3 bases left between them. This CDR3 region has 13 residues. CDR3 sequence reads: CASSQDSYNEQFF. DNA for the CDR3: TGCGCCAGCAGCCAAGACAGCTACAATGAGCAGTTCTTC.

This sequence joins TRBV10-3 and TRBJ2-5, with a weak D call TRBD1 (6 bases). V was shortened by 6 bases and J by 4 bases, with 15 bases between the two germline ends. The CDR3 has 14 amino acids. Germline assignment: CDR1 ENHRY and CDR2 SYGVKD. DNA for the CDR3: TGTGCCATCAGAGCTAACAGGGCGGGAGAGACCCAGTACTTC. As protein: CAIRANRAGETQYF.

The rearrangement joins TRBV11-2 to TRBJ1-2; D remains ambiguous. Trimming took 4 bases from V and 2 from J, leaving 14 bases between them. The CDR3 covers 15 residues. From germline, CDR1 is SGHAT and CDR2 FQNNGV. This chain's CDR3 is CASSSRIALNYGYTF. In DNA, the CDR3 is TGTGCCAGCAGCTCCCGCATAGCCCTAAACTATGGCTACACCTTC.

The genes are TRBV5-1 and TRBJ1-2; 8 bases match TRBD1. Germline loops: CDR1 SGHRS, CDR2 YFSETQ. Trimming removed 4 bases from V and 7 bases from J; junction bases left unmatched: 6. The CDR3 sequence is 13 residues long. The CDR3 DNA reads as TGCGCCAGCAGCCAGCGACAGGGGAGTGGCTACACCTTC. Its protein is CASSQRQGSGYTF.

The genes are TRBV19 and TRBJ2-7, with a tentative D call TRBD1 (6 bases). Trimming removed 3 bases at V and 4 bases at J, with 16 bases between. CDR1 and CDR2 from the germline V gene are LNHDA and SQIVND (reference sequence). The CDR3 is 15 residues long. DNA of the CDR3: TGTGCCAGTAGTATGAGAGCACAGGGAATTTACGAGCAGTACTTC. Its protein product is CASSMRAQGIYEQYF.

This chain connects TRBV7-3 to TRBJ2-3; 12 bases agree with TRBD2. Germline CDR1 reads SGHTA; CDR2 reads FQGTGA. J lost 3 bases, V lost 1 base, and 8 bases had no gene match. This CDR3 comprises 18 residues. The CDR3 bases are TGTGCCAGCAGCTTAAACCTTGAGACTAGCGGGAGTACAGATACGCAGTATTTT. Translated: CASSLNLETSGSTDTQYF.

This rearrangement joins TRBV2 to TRBJ2-4; 7 positions agree with TRBD1. Germline trimming cut 5 bases from V and 2 bases from J; bases unmatched to any gene: 3. The CDR3 has 14 residues. Germline V gives CDR1 SNHLY, CDR2 FYNNEI. The CDR3 DNA reads TGTGCCAGCAGTACCAGGGGGACCAAAAACATTCAGTACTTC. Translated: CASSTRGTKNIQYF.

CDR3 protein: CASSMGAGSMVEQYF. The CDR3, as DNA: TGTGCCAGTAGTATGGGGGCAGGTTCTATGGTCGAGCAGTACTTC. V and J are TRBV19 and TRBJ2-7; D is perhaps TRBD1 (6 bases). Germline CDR1 reads LNHDA; CDR2 reads SQIVND (reference sequence). V was pared by 3 bases and J by 6 bases, with 18 bases between. The CDR3 loop spans 15 amino acids.

The chain recombines TRBV3-1 (or the pseudogene TRBV3-2) with TRBJ2-1; D not certain. The V end was cut by 0 bases, the J end by 0 bases, with 6 bases between. CDR1 and CDR2 (germline): LGHDT, YNNKEL (reference sequence). The CDR3 totals 15 residues. CDR3 amino acids: CASSQDRSSYNEQFF. CDR3 DNA: TGTGCCAGCAGCCAAGATAGGAGCTCCTACAATGAGCAGTTCTTC.

This clone occurred a few times. The CDR3 loop reads CASSQGQPPEKLFF. The CDR3 bases are TGCGCCAGCAGCCAGGGACAGCCCCCCGAAAAACTGTTTTTT. This sequence joins TRBV5-1 and TRBJ1-4; 7 nucleotides line up with TRBD1. Germline V CDR1 and CDR2: SGHRS, YFSETQ. Trimming at V came to 4 bases and at J to 8 bases, leaving 8 bases not matched to a gene. This CDR3 has 14 residues.

This clone was counted only a few times. V gene TRBV4-3 combines with J gene TRBJ1-3; D ambiguous. The V and J ends lost 2 bases and 7 bases respectively, with 18 bases between them. CDR3 length: 16 residues. Germline V gene sequence: CDR1 LGHNA, CDR2 YSLEER. In DNA, the CDR3 is TGCGCCAGCAGCCAATCCCTCGGCGGCGGCGGCAACACCATATATTTT. It is translated as CASSQSLGGGGNTIYF.

The J gene is TRBJ2-3, the V gene TRBV24-1; D perhaps matches TRBD1 (6 bases). The CDR3 runs to 16 residues. V was trimmed by 4 bases and J by 5 bases, leaving 18 bases between them. The germline V gene has CDR1 KGHDR and CDR2 SFDVKD. The CDR3 DNA reads TGTGCCACCAGTGAGTCACAGGGAAGAGGAGAAGATACGCAGTATTTT. Translated, it gives CATSESQGRGEDTQYF.

The chain has TRBV2 and TRBJ2-2, with no clear D. Trimming took 8 bases from V and 7 from J, leaving 23 bases between them. CDR3 size: 16 residues. The germline gives CDR1 SNHLY, CDR2 FYNNEI. CDR3 residues: CASRPTLVRVSGELFF. The CDR3 DNA is TGTGCCAGCCGCCCCACTCTGGTACGGGTTAGCGGGGAGCTGTTTTTT.

For the CDR3, the DNA is TGTGCCAGCAGCTTAGATGGCGGGCCACAAGAGACCCAGTACTTC. It codes for CASSLDGGPQETQYF. This chain links TRBV11-2 with TRBJ2-5, with TRBD2 as a possible D gene (5 bases). The CDR3 consists of 15 residues. V was shortened by 0 bases and J by 2 bases, with 10 bases between the two germline ends. Germline V gives CDR1 SGHAT, CDR2 FQNNGV. Full variable domain (outside the CDR3, taken from reference TRBV11-2 and TRBJ2-5): EAGVAQSPRYKIIEKRQSVAFWCNPISGHATLYWYQQILGQGPKLLIQFQNNGVVDDSQLPKDRFSAERLKGVDSTLKIQPAKLEDSAVYLCASSLDGGPQETQYFGPGTRLLVL.

The chain couples TRBV6-2 or TRBV6-3 to TRBJ2-1; 8 bases map to TRBD2. The length of the CDR3 is 16 residues. CDR1 is MNHEY and CDR2 is SVGEGT in the germline V gene. The V segment lost 6 bases and the J segment 8 bases; nucleotides outside the gene matches: 15. CDR3 in DNA: TGTGCCAGCAGCGACCCTCCGGGAGGGGCGGCTCATGAGCAGTTCTTC. Amino acids: CASSDPPGGAAHEQFF.